This T cell receptor beta chain is drawn from a study of technical replicates of blood from a handful of donors. Profiling relied on immunoSEQ multiplex PCR, and the TCRdb table lists in-frame clones only, not all of them. In the table there are approximately 75,000 clones, roughly 92% of which are singletons. The material sequenced was T cells isolated from PBMCs. The TCR comes from a human donor in good health.

The DNA for the CDR3 is TGCAGCGTTGAGGACTACAACTATGGCTACACCTTC. Amino acids: CSVEDYNYGYTF. The chain uses TRBV29-1 and TRBJ1-2; unclear D gene. Trimming cost V 3 bases and J 2 bases, with 7 bases left between them. The CDR3 has 12 amino acids. Germline V gene lookup returns CDR1 SQVTM and CDR2 ANQGSEA.